These 11 T cell receptor beta chains were sequenced from one sample in a study of shared clonotypes between healthy human individuals. Assay used: immunoSEQ multiplex PCR; TCRdb lists only in-frame clones, some missing. The table records fewer than 2.5 million clones, under 95% of them present only once. Sequenced sample: naive CD4+ T cells from PBMCs. Stated subset: CD45RA+ positively selected. These receptor sequences come from a man in his late teens or twenties in good health. Some clones in this sample may be carry-over from other donors' samples.

CDR3 nucleotide sequence: TGTGCCAGCAGTCCCGGCGTAGGGACTAGCGGCTACGAGCAGTACTTC. It yields the protein CASSPGVGTSGYEQYF. The gene calls are TRBV27 and TRBJ2-7; the match to TRBD2 covers 11 bases. The CDR3 has 16 residues. The germline gives CDR1 MNHEY, CDR2 SMNVEV (reference sequence). The V and J ends lost 5 bases and 3 bases, in that order; junction bases with no gene match: 9.

The chain couples TRBV21-1 to TRBJ2-7; TRBD1 reflects the table's D call only, with no check against the DNA. TRBV21-1 is a known pseudogene. CDR3 length equals 13 residues. CDR3 nucleotide sequence: TGTGCCAGCAGCAAAGTGGCACAATACGAGCAGTACTTC. Translation: CASSKVAQYEQYF.

This rearrangement joins TRBV11-1 to TRBJ1-2; a weak D match, TRBD1 (6 bases). This CDR3 has 12 residues. Trimming shortened V by 5 bases and J by 5 bases, and 9 bases separated the two germline ends. CDR1 and CDR2 (germline): SGHAT, FQDESV (reference sequence). This CDR3 is CASSQQGYGYTF. CDR3 DNA sequence: TGTGCCAGCAGCCAACAGGGATATGGCTACACCTTC. The full variable domain, completed using reference TRBV11-1 and TRBJ1-2, is EAEVAQSPRYKITEKSQAVAFWCDPISGHATLYWYRQILGQGPELLVQFQDESVVDDSQLPKDRFSAERLKGVDSTLKIQPAELGDSAMYLCASSQQGYGYTFGSGTRLTVV.

This sequence joins TRBV4-3 and TRBJ1-1; D ambiguous. This CDR3 has 15 residues. V lost 2 bases and J 3 bases, leaving 13 bases between the germline ends. Germline V gene sequence: CDR1 LGHNA, CDR2 YSLEER. CDR3 residues: CASSQIGSSYTEAFF. Here the CDR3 DNA reads TGCGCCAGCAGCCAAATTGGGAGCTCCTACACTGAAGCTTTCTTT.

The chain uses TRBV28 and TRBJ2-7; 7 bases align to TRBD2. Germline V gene sequence: CDR1 MDHEN, CDR2 SYDVKM. CDR3 size: 15 residues. With 5 bases clipped from V and 4 bases from J, the junction kept 11 bases outside the gene matches. In DNA form, the CDR3 reads TGTGCCAGCAGTCCCCCCCTAGCCGGGGGGTACGAGCAGTACTTC. Translating gives CASSPPLAGGYEQYF. The complete variable domain, with remaining parts taken from reference TRBV28 and TRBJ2-7, reads DVKVTQSSRYLVKRTGEKVFLECVQDMDHENMFWYRQDPGLGLRLIYFSYDVKMKEKGDIPEGYSVSREKKERFSLILESASTNQTSMYLCASSPPLAGGYEQYFGPGTRLTVT.

This chain joins TRBV6-4 and TRBJ2-7, with 10 bases matching TRBD2. Germline V gene data show CDR1 as MRHNA and CDR2 as SNTAGT. Germline trimming cut 10 bases from V and 1 base from J; bases unmatched to any gene: 16. CDR3 length equals 17 residues. CDR3: CATKPPVSGRGSYEQYF. CDR3 DNA: TGTGCCACCAAACCCCCCGTCAGCGGGAGGGGGTCCTACGAGCAGTACTTC.

This clone was detected only once. In DNA, the CDR3 is TGTGCCACCAGCAGAGGGGGGGAGGATGAGCAGTTCTTC. It encodes CATSRGGEDEQFF. The chain is built from TRBV15 and TRBJ2-1; perhaps TRBD2 as D (6 bases). The CDR3 is 13 residues long. V lost 1 base and J 8 bases, leaving 9 bases between the germline ends. CDR1 LNHNV and CDR2 YYDKDF come from the germline V gene (reference sequence).

The chain combines TRBV15 with TRBJ2-1; TRBD2 matches 10 bases. V was pared by 2 bases and J by 4 bases, with 5 bases of the junction left unmatched. The germline V gene encodes CDR1 LNHNV and CDR2 YYDKDF (reference sequence). This CDR3 spans 16 amino acids. The CDR3 loop reads CATSRTGTSAYNEQFF. The CDR3 nucleotides are TGTGCCACCAGCAGAACCGGGACTAGCGCTTACAATGAGCAGTTCTTC.

The V call is TRBV28, the J call TRBJ1-5; D ambiguous. V was cut by 7 bases and J by 0 bases, with 10 bases left in between. CDR3 length: 14 residues. Per germline, CDR1 MDHEN and CDR2 SYDVKM. This CDR3 is CASNKPYSNQPQHF. In DNA form, the CDR3 reads TGTGCCAGCAACAAACCGTATAGCAATCAGCCCCAGCATTTT.

This clone came up a few times. The same CDR3 arises from other DNA sequences in this sample as well. The rearrangement joins TRBV20-1 to TRBJ1-1, with D unresolved. Germline V gives CDR1 DFQATT, CDR2 SNEGSKA (reference sequence). The ends were cut back, 5 bases at V and 0 bases at J, with 4 bases in the middle. The CDR3 runs 11 residues. The CDR3 bases are TGCAGTGCTCCGGTGAACACTGAAGCTTTCTTT. Its protein is CSAPVNTEAFF.

J is TRBJ2-2 and V is TRBV7-3, with D maybe TRBD1 (7 bases). This CDR3 comprises 17 residues. Germline CDR1 is SGHTA and CDR2 is FQGTGA. Trimming shortened V by 3 bases and J by 6 bases, and 20 bases separated the two germline ends. DNA for the CDR3: TGTGCCAGCAGCTTGAACAGGGGACTCGGAACCTCCGGGGAGCTGTTTTTT. Its translation is CASSLNRGLGTSGELFF.